Listed below are T cell receptor beta chains from one sample, sequenced in a study of cytomegalovirus exposure and HLA in healthy donors. The assay was immunoSEQ multiplex PCR, and TCRdb's table has in-frame clones only and misses some. The repertoire has about 360,000 clones, roughly 88% of them found once; the top ten carry roughly 0.83%. The sequencing sample was made of PBMCs. The receptors shown here come from a woman aged 18-29 years in good health and CMV-seronegative. CDR3s include the opening cysteine and the closing phenylalanine or tryptophan. The D gene is left open where the match is weak. For some rows the clone size is stated as once, few or many, or as a class when expanded; others skip it.

d_gene,j_gene,abundance,v_gene,CDR3aa,CDR3nt
TRBD1,TRBJ2-5,NA,TRBV11-2,CASSSRTGWTGETQYF,TGTGCCAGCAGCTCCCGGACAGGATGGACTGGGGAGACCCAGTACTTC
TRBD1,TRBJ2-2,NA,TRBV28,CASSFLGQANTGELFF,TGTGCCAGCAGTTTTCTCGGACAGGCGAACACCGGGGAGCTGTTTTTT
TRBD2,TRBJ2-7,NA,TRBV11-3,CASSRLAFHEQYF,TGTGCCAGCAGCAGACTAGCGTTTCACGAGCAGTACTTC
NA,TRBJ1-1,NA,TRBV10-3,CAISESSGENTEAFF,TGTGCCATCAGTGAGTCTTCGGGTGAGAACACTGAAGCTTTCTTT
NA,TRBJ1-3,few,TRBV28,CASSPGGVPPYSGNTIYF,TGTGCCAGCAGCCCGGGAGGGGTCCCCCCCTACTCTGGAAACACCATATATTTT
NA,TRBJ2-7,NA,TRBV7-9,CASSQAANSYEQYF,TGTGCCAGCAGCCAAGCGGCGAACTCCTACGAGCAGTACTTC
TRBD2,TRBJ2-4,few,TRBV27,CASSWGGKNIQYF,TGTGCCAGCAGTTGGGGGGGGAAAAACATTCAGTACTTC
NA,TRBJ1-4,NA,TRBV9,CASSVGHATNEKLFF,TGTGCCAGCAGCGTAGGGCACGCAACTAATGAAAAACTGTTTTTT
TRBD2,TRBJ2-1,NA,TRBV10-2,CASSEILAGPNEQFF,TGCGCCAGCAGTGAGATACTAGCGGGGCCCAATGAGCAGTTCTTC
TRBD1,TRBJ2-7,NA,TRBV4-1,CASSQDWGQWSYEQYF,TGCGCCAGCAGCCAAGATTGGGGACAGTGGTCCTACGAGCAGTACTTC
NA,TRBJ1-1,NA,TRBV5-4,CASSRRGNTEAFF,TGTGCCAGCAGCCGCAGGGGGAACACTGAAGCTTTCTTT
NA,TRBJ1-2,once,TRBV6-5,CASRRQANYGYTF,TGTGCCAGCAGGAGACAGGCGAACTATGGCTACACCTTC
TRBD1,TRBJ1-1,once,TRBV2,CASIPGQGMNTEAFF,TGTGCCAGCATTCCGGGACAGGGCATGAACACTGAAGCTTTCTTT
TRBD1,TRBJ1-5,NA,TRBV28,CASSWPGQGRGQPQHF,TGTGCCAGCAGTTGGCCGGGACAGGGAAGAGGTCAGCCCCAGCATTTT
NA,TRBJ1-1,NA,TRBV10-2,CASSGGGTEAFF,TGCGCCAGCAGTGGGGGGGGGACTGAAGCTTTCTTT
NA,TRBJ2-1,NA,TRBV9,CASSVAHGPAGNYEQFF,TGTGCCAGCAGCGTAGCTCACGGCCCAGCAGGGAATTATGAGCAGTTCTTC
NA,TRBJ2-7,NA,TRBV5-1,CASSLAGVVGLAYEQYF,TGCGCCAGCAGCTTGGCGGGGGTGGTAGGGCTGGCCTACGAGCAGTACTTC
NA,TRBJ1-5,NA,TRBV6-6,CASSYSRNQPQHF,TGTGCCAGCAGTTACTCGCGGAATCAGCCCCAGCATTTT
TRBD1,TRBJ1-2,NA,TRBV16,CASSPLDPTGNPHGYTF,TGTGCCAGCAGCCCACTAGACCCGACAGGGAACCCCCATGGCTACACCTTC
NA,TRBJ2-1,NA,TRBV27,CASSLTRSSYNEQFF,TGTGCCAGCAGTCTTACCCGGAGCTCCTACAATGAGCAGTTCTTC
NA,TRBJ1-1,NA,TRBV27,CASSSTDSWVGPTEAFF,TGTGCCAGCAGTTCCACGGACAGCTGGGTGGGGCCCACTGAAGCTTTCTTT
TRBD1,TRBJ2-1,NA,TRBV27,CASSLRVTGASPETTNEQFF,TGTGCCAGCAGTTTACGAGTTACAGGGGCGTCTCCCGAGACTACCAATGAGCAGTTCTTC
TRBD2,TRBJ2-7,NA,TRBV7-9,CASSLDLPSGPTTYEQYF,TGTGCCAGCAGCTTAGACCTCCCTAGCGGTCCCACCACCTACGAGCAGTACTTC
TRBD1,TRBJ2-6,NA,TRBV14,CASSHYTGEPGANVLTF,TGTGCCAGCAGCCACTACACAGGGGAACCTGGGGCCAACGTCCTGACTTTC
NA,TRBJ2-1,few,TRBV6-4,CASSERSGWTYNEQFF,TGTGCCAGCAGTGAAAGGAGCGGGTGGACCTACAATGAGCAGTTCTTC
NA,TRBJ2-1,NA,TRBV4-2,CASSQEAGTQFGEQFF,TGTGCCAGCAGCCAAGAAGCGGGTACCCAGTTCGGTGAGCAGTTCTTC
TRBD1,TRBJ2-1,NA,TRBV5-1,CASSQGEPYNEQFF,TGCGCCAGCAGCCAGGGGGAACCCTACAATGAGCAGTTCTTC
TRBD2,TRBJ2-1,NA,TRBV27,CASSLNGLAGSEQFF,TGTGCCAGCAGTCTGAACGGACTAGCGGGTAGTGAGCAGTTCTTC
TRBD2,TRBJ2-5,once,TRBV19,CASSAPGGKETQYF,TGTGCCAGTAGCGCTCCGGGGGGGAAAGAGACCCAGTACTTC
TRBD2,TRBJ2-2,NA,TRBV28,CASSSPPRLAINTGELFF,TGTGCCAGCAGTTCCCCCCCGCGACTAGCCATTAACACCGGGGAGCTGTTTTTT
TRBD1,TRBJ2-2,NA,TRBV7-6,CASSLPGQGANGELFF,TGTGCCAGCAGCTTACCGGGACAGGGAGCAAACGGGGAGCTGTTTTTT
TRBD2,TRBJ2-3,NA,TRBV19,CASRTSGGGSTDTQYF,TGTGCCAGTCGGACTAGCGGGGGAGGAAGCACAGATACGCAGTATTTT